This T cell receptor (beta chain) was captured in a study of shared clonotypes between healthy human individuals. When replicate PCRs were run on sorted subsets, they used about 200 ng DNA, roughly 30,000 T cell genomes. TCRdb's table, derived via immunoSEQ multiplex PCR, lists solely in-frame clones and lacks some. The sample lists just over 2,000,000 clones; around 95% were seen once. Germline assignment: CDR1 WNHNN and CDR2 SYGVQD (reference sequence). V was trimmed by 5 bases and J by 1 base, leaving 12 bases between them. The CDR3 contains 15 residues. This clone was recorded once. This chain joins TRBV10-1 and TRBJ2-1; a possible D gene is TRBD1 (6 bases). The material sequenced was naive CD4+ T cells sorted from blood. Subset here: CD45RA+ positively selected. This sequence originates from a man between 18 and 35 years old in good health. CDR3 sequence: CASSQTGTSYNEQFF. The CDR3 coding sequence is TGCGCCAGCAGTCAAACAGGGACATCCTACAATGAGCAGTTCTTC.